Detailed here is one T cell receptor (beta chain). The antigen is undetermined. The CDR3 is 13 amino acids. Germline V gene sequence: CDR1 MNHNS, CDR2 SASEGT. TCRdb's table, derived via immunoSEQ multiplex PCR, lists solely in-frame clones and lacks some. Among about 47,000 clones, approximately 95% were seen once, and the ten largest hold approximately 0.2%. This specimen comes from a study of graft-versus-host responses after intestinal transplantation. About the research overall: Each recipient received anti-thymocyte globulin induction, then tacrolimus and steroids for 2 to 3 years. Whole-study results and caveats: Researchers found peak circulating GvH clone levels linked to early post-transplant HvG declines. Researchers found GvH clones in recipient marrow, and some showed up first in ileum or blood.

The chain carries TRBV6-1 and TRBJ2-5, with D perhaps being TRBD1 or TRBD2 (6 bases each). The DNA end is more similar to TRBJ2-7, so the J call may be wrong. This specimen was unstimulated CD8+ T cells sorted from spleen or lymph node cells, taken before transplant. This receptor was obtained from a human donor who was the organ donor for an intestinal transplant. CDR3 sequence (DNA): TGTGCCAGCAGTGAGGGGGGCCCCTACGAGCAGTACTTC. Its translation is CASSEGGPYEQYF.